The sequence of this T cell receptor beta chain was determined in a study of CD8 T cells in ankylosing spondylitis. The CDR3 totals 15 residues. CDR1 SGHRS and CDR2 YFSETQ come from the germline V gene. Germline trimming cut 4 bases from V and 5 bases from J; bases unmatched to any gene: 7. Quantitative 5'-RACE was performed with molecular barcodes, and it yielded the TCR beta libraries. TCRdb processed the 5' RACE reads anew with MiXCR; each CDR3 protein has one entry. The sample lists roughly 130,000 distinct CDR3 sequences, around 7% seen once, with 9.5% to 15% in the top ten. This clonotype was counted at least ten times. Its antigen is still unknown. Whole-study results and caveats: Relatively rare in peripheral blood, disease-linked clones were also CD8+. Matched ankylosing spondylitis synovial fluid reportedly showed significant enrichment of disease-linked clones. Seven to nine highly homologous variants made up a TCR beta motif that seemed to typify ankylosing spondylitis blood.

The TCR was taken from a male donor with ankylosing spondylitis or in good health (not recorded which). The chain couples TRBV5-1 to TRBJ2-2; the match to TRBD1 covers 8 bases. Sample: blood, either unsorted or a sorted T cell fraction (not recorded which). The CDR3 nucleotides are TGCGCCAGCAGCCTCAGACAGGGGACGACCGGGGAGCTGTTTTTT. Residues: CASSLRQGTTGELFF.